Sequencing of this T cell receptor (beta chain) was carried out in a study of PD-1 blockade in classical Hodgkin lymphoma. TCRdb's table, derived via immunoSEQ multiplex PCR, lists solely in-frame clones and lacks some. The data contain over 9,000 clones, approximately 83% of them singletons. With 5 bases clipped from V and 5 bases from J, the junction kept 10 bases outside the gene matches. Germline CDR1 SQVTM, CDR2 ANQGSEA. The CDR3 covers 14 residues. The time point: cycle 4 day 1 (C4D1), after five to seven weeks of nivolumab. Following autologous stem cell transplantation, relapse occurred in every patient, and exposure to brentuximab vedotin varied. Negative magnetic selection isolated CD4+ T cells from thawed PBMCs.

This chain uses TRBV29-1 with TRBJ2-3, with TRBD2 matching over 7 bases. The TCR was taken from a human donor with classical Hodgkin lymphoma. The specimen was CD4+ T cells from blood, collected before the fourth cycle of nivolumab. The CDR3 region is CSVCVSGFLDTQYF. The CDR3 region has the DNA TGCAGCGTTTGCGTTAGCGGGTTTCTAGATACGCAGTATTTT.